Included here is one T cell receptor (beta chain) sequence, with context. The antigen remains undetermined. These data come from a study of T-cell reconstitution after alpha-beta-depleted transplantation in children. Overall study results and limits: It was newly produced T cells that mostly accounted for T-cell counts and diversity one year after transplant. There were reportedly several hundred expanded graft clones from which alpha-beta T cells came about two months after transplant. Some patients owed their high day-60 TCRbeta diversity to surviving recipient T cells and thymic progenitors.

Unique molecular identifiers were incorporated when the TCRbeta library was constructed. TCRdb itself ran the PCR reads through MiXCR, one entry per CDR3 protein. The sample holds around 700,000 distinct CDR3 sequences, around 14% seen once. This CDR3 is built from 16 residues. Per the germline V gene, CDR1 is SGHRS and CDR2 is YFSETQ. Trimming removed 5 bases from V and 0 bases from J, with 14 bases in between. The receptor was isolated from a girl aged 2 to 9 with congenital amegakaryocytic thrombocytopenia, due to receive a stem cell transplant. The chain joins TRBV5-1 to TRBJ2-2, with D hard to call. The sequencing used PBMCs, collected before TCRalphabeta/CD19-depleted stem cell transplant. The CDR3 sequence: CASRYRAAPNTGELFF. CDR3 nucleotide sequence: TGCGCCAGCAGATATAGGGCGGCTCCGAACACCGGGGAGCTGTTTTTT.